These 6 T cell receptor beta chains share one sample of origin, sequenced in a study of response to subunit inactivated influenza vaccine (dated by TCRdb to the late 2010s). The library was built by means of RT-PCR. Sequenced on an Illumina HiSeq 2500. TCRdb ran its own pipeline on the public reads, namely fastp trimming at Q25 and MiXCR clone calling, and kept in-frame beta chains. CDR3 protein duplicates are merged, each entry listing the most common genes and DNA. In this sample the table shows approximately 160,000 distinct CDR3 sequences, about 10% of which occur a single time. The ten biggest clones cover approximately 35% of the sample. The specimen comprised CD8+ T cells sorted from PBMCs, sampled around 25 months after vaccination. The receptors come from a man aged 45 to 70 who received an inactivated influenza vaccine. Donor details come from another sample of the same person, matched by shared clones.

The chain recombines TRBV10-3 with TRBJ1-2, with D tentatively TRBD1 (6 bases). V dropped 0 bases and J dropped 4 bases, with 12 bases sitting between them. CDR1 and CDR2 from the germline V gene are ENHRY and SYGVKD. This CDR3 spans 15 amino acids. This CDR3 is CAISESNSQGYGYTF. CDR3 nucleotides: TGTGCCATCAGTGAGTCAAATTCACAGGGCTATGGCTACACCTTC.

On this clonotype itself: Germline is not matched at one junction end, which may reflect a read error. The chain recombines TRBV4-1 with TRBJ2-1, with TRBD1 matching over 7 bases. This CDR3 is built from 14 residues. Germline CDR1 MGHRA, CDR2 YSYEKL. The CDR3 DNA reads TGCGCTAGCAGCCAAACCGGGACAGATCCTGAGCAGTTCTTC. Its protein product is CASSQTGTDPEQFF.

This rearrangement joins TRBV27 to TRBJ1-5; 7 bases line up with TRBD1. Germline trimming cut 4 bases from V and 0 bases from J; bases unmatched to any gene: 21. The CDR3 has 21 amino acids. CDR1 and CDR2 (germline): MNHEY, SMNVEV (reference sequence). The CDR3 protein is CASSSLSLRDSQRHSNQPQHF. CDR3 coding DNA: TGTGCCAGCAGTTCACTTAGCTTGCGGGACAGCCAGCGCCATAGCAATCAGCCCCAGCATTTT.

This clonotype was seen a handful of times. The genes are TRBV7-9 and TRBJ2-1, with D hard to call. Germline V gives CDR1 SEHNR, CDR2 FQNEAQ (reference sequence). This CDR3 region has 15 residues. Trimming took off 5 bases at V and 0 bases at J, with 11 bases between the two ends. The CDR3 region has the DNA TGTGCCAGCAGCCCCCCGAACCGCTCCTACAATGAGCAGTTCTTC. Its protein product is CASSPPNRSYNEQFF. Together with reference TRBV7-9 and TRBJ2-1, the CDR3 gives the full variable domain: DTGVSQNPRHKITKRGQNVTFRCDPISEHNRLYWYRQTLGQGPEFLTYFQNEAQLEKSRLLSDRFSAERPKGSFSTLEIQRTEQGDSAMYLCASSPPNRSYNEQFFGPGTRLTVL.

The sample holds a few counts of this clonotype. The chain employs TRBV12-3 or TRBV12-4 and TRBJ2-2; 11 bases fit TRBD1. The V segment lost 8 bases and the J segment 4 bases; nucleotides outside the gene matches: 12. The CDR3 totals 17 residues. The CDR3 DNA sequence: TGTGCCAGCGACCCTCCCCCGGGACAGGGGGGCACCGGGGAGCTGTTTTTT. It specifies CASDPPPGQGGTGELFF.

This clonotype was counted only a few times. This chain joins TRBV6-2 or TRBV6-3 and TRBJ1-1; a weak D match, TRBD1 (5 bases). The V and J ends lost 0 bases and 6 bases respectively, with 14 bases between them. Per germline, CDR1 MNHEY and CDR2 SVGEGT. The CDR3 is made up of 15 amino acids. The DNA of the CDR3 is TGTGCCAGCAGTTACTCCCTCGGGGGGGGACCTGAAGCTTTCTTT. Residues: CASSYSLGGGPEAFF.